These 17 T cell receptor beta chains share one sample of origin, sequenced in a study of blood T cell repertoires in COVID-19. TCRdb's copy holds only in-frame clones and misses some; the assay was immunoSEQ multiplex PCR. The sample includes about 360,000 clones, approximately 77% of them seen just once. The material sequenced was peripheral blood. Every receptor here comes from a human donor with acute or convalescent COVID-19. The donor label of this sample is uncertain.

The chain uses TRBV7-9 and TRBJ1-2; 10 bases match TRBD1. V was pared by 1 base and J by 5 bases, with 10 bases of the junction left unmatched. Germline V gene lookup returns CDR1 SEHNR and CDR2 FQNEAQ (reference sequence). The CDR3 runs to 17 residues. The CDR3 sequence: CASSLGGGTGDVYGYTF. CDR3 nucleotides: TGTGCCAGCAGCTTAGGGGGCGGGACAGGGGACGTATATGGCTACACCTTC.

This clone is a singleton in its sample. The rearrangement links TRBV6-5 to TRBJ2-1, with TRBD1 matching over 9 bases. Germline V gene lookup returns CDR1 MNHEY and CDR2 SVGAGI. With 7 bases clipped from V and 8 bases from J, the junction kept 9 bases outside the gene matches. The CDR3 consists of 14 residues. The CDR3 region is CASTRTGAQDEQFF. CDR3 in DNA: TGTGCCAGCACTAGGACAGGGGCTCAGGATGAGCAGTTCTTC.

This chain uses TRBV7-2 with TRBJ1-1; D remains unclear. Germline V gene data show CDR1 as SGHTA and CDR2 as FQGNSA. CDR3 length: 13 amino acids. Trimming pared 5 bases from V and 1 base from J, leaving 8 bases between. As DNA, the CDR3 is TGTGCCAGCAGCCGGAGGGCGAACACTGAAGCTTTCTTT. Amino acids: CASSRRANTEAFF.

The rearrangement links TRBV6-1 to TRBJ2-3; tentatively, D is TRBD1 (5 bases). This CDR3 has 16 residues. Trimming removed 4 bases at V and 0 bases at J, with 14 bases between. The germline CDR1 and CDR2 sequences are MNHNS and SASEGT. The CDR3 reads CASSGVVRASTDTQYF. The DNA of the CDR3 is TGTGCCAGCAGTGGCGTGGTCAGGGCAAGCACAGATACGCAGTATTTT.

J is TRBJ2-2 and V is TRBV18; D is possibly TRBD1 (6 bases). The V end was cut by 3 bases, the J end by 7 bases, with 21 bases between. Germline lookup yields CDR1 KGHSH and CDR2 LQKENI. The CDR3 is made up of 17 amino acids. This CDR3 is CASSPGFFGGQDGELFF. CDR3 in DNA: TGTGCCAGCTCACCGGGATTTTTTGGGGGCCAAGACGGGGAGCTGTTTTTT. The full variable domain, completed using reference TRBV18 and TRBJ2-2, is NAGVMQNPRHLVRRRGQEARLRCSPMKGHSHVYWYRQLPEEGLKFMVYLQKENIIDESGMPKERFSAEFPKEGPSILRIQQVVRGDSAAYFCASSPGFFGGQDGELFFGEGSRLTVL.

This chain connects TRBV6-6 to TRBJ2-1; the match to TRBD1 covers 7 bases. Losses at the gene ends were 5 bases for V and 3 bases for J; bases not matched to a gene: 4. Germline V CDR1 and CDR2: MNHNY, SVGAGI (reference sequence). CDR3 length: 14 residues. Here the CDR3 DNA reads TGTGCCAGCAGTAGGGGACAGAACTACAATGAGCAGTTCTTC. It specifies CASSRGQNYNEQFF.

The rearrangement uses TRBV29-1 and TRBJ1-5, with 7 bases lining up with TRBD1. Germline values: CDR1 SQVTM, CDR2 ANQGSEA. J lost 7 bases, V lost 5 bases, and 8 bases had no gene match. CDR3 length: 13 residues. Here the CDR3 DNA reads TGCAGCGTTCGGATAGGGGGCGGCCAGCCCCAGCATTTT. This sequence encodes CSVRIGGGQPQHF.

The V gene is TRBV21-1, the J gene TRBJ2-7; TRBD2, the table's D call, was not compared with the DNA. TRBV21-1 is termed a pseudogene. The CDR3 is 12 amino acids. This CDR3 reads CASSPAGYEQYF. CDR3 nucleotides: TGTGCCAGCAGTCCTGCGGGCTACGAGCAGTACTTC.

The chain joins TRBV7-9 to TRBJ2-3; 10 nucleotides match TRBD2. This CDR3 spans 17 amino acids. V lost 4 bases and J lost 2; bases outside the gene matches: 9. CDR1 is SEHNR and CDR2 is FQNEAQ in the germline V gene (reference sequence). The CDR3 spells CASSSYRGLAATDTQYF. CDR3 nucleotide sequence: TGTGCCAGCAGCTCTTACCGCGGACTAGCGGCCACAGATACGCAGTATTTT.

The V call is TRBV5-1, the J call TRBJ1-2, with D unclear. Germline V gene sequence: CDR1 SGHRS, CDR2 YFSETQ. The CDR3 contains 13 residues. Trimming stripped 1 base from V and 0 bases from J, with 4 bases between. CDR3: CASSLYTNYGYTF. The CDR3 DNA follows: TGCGCCAGCAGCTTGTACACTAACTATGGCTACACCTTC.

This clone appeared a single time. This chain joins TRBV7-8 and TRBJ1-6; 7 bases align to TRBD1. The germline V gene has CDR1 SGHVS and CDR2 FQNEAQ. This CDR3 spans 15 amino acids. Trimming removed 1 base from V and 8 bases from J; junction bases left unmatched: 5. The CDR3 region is CASSLVRGSYSPLHF. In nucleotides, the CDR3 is TGTGCCAGCAGCTTAGTCAGGGGGAGTTATTCACCCCTCCACTTT.

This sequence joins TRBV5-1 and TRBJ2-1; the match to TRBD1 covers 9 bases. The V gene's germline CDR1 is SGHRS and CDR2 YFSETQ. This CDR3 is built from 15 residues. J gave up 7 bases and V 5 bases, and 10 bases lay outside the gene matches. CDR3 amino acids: CASSGTGTGTNEQFF. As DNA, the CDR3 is TGCGCCAGCAGTGGGACCGGGACAGGGACGAATGAGCAGTTCTTC.

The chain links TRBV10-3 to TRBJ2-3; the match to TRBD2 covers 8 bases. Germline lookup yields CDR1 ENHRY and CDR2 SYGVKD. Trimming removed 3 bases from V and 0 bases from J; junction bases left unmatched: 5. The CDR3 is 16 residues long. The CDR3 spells CAISESSGPSTDTQYF. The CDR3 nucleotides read TGTGCCATCAGTGAATCTAGCGGGCCAAGCACAGATACGCAGTATTTT.

CDR3 loop: CASSQESGGRGETQYF. The CDR3 DNA follows: TGCGCCAGCAGCCAAGAAAGCGGCGGGAGGGGGGAGACCCAGTACTTC. The gene calls are TRBV4-1 and TRBJ2-5; 9 bases line up with TRBD2. Germline CDR1 and CDR2: MGHRA and YSYEKL. V lost 0 bases, J lost 5 bases, and 7 bases stayed unmatched. This CDR3 comprises 16 residues.

The CDR3 reads CASSFYRTANSPLHF. CDR3 coding DNA: TGTGCCAGCAGCTTTTATCGGACAGCGAATTCACCCCTCCACTTT. The chain carries TRBV5-4 and TRBJ1-6, with D perhaps TRBD1 (6 bases). V dropped 2 bases and J dropped 7 bases, with 13 bases sitting between them. This CDR3 has 15 residues. The germline V gene encodes CDR1 SGHNT and CDR2 YYREEE (reference sequence).

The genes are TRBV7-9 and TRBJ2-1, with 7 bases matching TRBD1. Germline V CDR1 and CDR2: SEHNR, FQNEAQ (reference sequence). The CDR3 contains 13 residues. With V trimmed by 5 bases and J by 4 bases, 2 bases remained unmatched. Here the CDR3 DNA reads TGTGCCAGCAGCCGGGACAGTTACAATGAGCAGTTCTTC. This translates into CASSRDSYNEQFF.

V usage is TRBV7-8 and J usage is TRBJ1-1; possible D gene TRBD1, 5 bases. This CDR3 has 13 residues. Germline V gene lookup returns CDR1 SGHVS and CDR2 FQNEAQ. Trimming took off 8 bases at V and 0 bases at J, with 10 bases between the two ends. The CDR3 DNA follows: TGTGCCAGCGGGGGGGAAGTGAACACTGAAGCTTTCTTT. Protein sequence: CASGGEVNTEAFF.